This record concerns one T cell receptor (beta chain) sequence. This CDR3 is built from 15 residues. The V gene end was trimmed by 0 bases and the J gene end by 5 bases; junction bases not matched to a gene: 3. Germline V gene lookup returns CDR1 MGHRA and CDR2 YSYEKL. The sample originates from a study of blood T cell repertoires in COVID-19. TCRdb keeps only in-frame clones here, not all; method: immunoSEQ multiplex PCR. The sample yields roughly 90,000 clones, approximately 85% seen once. The chain combines TRBV4-1 with TRBJ1-5, with 8 bases lining up with TRBD1. This receptor was taken from a woman older than 75 with COVID-19, enrolled during active disease. The sample was peripheral blood. The CDR3, as DNA: TGCGCCAGCAGCCAAGATAGGACAGGGTATCAGCCCCAGCATTTT. Its translation: CASSQDRTGYQPQHF.